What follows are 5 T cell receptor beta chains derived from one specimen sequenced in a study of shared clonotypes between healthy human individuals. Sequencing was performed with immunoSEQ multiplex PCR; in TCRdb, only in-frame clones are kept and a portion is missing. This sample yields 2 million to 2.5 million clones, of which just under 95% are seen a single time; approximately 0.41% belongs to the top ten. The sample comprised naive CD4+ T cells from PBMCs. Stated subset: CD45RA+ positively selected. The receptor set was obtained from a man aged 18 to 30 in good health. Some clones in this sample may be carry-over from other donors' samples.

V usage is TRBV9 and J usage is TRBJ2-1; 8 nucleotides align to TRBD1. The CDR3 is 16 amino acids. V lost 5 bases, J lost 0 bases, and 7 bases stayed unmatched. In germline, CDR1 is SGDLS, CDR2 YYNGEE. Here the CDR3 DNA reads TGTGCCAGCAGTAGACAGGGGACTCTCTCCTACAATGAGCAGTTCTTC. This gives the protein CASSRQGTLSYNEQFF.

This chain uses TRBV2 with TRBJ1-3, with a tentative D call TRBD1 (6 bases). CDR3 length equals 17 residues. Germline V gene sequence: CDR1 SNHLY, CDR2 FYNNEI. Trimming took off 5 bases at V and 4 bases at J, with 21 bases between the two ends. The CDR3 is CASSSRRTAPFGNTIYF. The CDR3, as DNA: TGTGCCAGCAGTTCTCGACGGACAGCCCCTTTCGGAAACACCATATATTTT.

CDR3 loop: CASQRGGRADPPLHF. For the CDR3, the DNA is TGTGCCAGCCAGCGAGGGGGCAGGGCTGATCCACCCCTCCACTTT. This rearrangement joins TRBV28 to TRBJ1-6; TRBD1 agrees at 7 bases. The V and J ends lost 8 bases and 11 bases, in that order; junction bases with no gene match: 15. The CDR3 is 15 amino acids. Germline loops: CDR1 MDHEN, CDR2 SYDVKM.

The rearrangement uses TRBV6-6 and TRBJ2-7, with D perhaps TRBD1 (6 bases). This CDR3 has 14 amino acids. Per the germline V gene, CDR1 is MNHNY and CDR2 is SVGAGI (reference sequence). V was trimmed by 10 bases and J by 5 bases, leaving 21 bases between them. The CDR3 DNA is TGTGCCACCCTCGATACAGGGAATTACCACGAGCAGTACTTC. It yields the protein CATLDTGNYHEQYF.

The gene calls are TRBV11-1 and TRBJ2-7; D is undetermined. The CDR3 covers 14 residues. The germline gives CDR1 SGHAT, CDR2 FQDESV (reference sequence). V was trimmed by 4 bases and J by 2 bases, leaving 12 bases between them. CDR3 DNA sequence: TGTGCCAGCAGCTCCTCGGATAGAACCTACGAGCAGTACTTC. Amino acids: CASSSSDRTYEQYF.